The T cell receptor beta chain under discussion was sequenced for a study of identical twins. cDNA carried unique molecular identifiers, and a universal primer site was added by template switching. MiXCR, run by TCRdb on the 5' RACE reads, gives a single entry per CDR3 protein. The repertoire includes about 200,000 distinct CDR3 sequences, 15% to 20% of them detected once, and 40% sits in the top ten. This clonotype was seen more than once but under ten times. These data were likewise used in another study, on T cells expressing NK-cell markers. Per that study: As a fraction of CD8+ T cells, dominant NKG2C+ clonotypes reached about 1.0-8% in six donors.

This TCR came from a woman aged 18-35 years in good health. Input material: CD8+ T cells sorted from blood.

The CDR3 DNA is TGTGCCAGCAGGTGGATTGGGGGGGCAAGAGGCTACACCTTC. Translation gives CASRWIGGARGYTF. The gene calls are TRBV7-2 and TRBJ1-2; tentative D call: TRBD1 (6 bases). This CDR3 comprises 14 residues. The V and J ends lost 6 bases and 8 bases respectively, with 19 bases between them. Germline V gives CDR1 SGHTA, CDR2 FQGNSA.